A single sample is the source of the 5 T cell receptor beta chains below, sequenced in a study of blood T cell repertoires in COVID-19. The method was immunoSEQ multiplex PCR; TCRdb's version includes in-frame clones alone and lacks a portion of them. The sample lists around 400,000 clones, 90% to 95% occurring once. The source material was PBMCs or T cells enriched from blood (not recorded which). The receptors were sampled from a woman aged 35 to 49 who had been exposed to COVID-19.

V and J are TRBV27 and TRBJ2-7; possibly TRBD1 for D (5 bases). Germline CDR1 is MNHEY and CDR2 is SMNVEV (reference sequence). CDR3 size: 14 residues. V was clipped by 6 bases and J by 1 base, with 13 bases between them. The CDR3 DNA reads TGTGCCAGCAGCCGCAAGACAGATTCCTACGAGCAGTACTTC. Its translation: CASSRKTDSYEQYF.

This clone was recorded only once. The rearrangement links TRBV12-5 to TRBJ1-2; 7 nucleotides align to TRBD1. Germline CDR1 is LGHNT and CDR2 is FRNRAP. J lost 8 bases, V lost 1 base, and 4 bases had no gene match. The CDR3 is 13 amino acids. CDR3 in DNA: TGTGCTAGTGGTTTGGGGTCGGACAGGGGCTACACCTTC. It specifies CASGLGSDRGYTF.

For this clone: The junction does not match germline at one end; this may be a read error. The genes are TRBV7-9 and TRBJ1-4; the D is unclear. The CDR3 is 11 residues long. In germline, CDR1 is SEHNR, CDR2 FQNEAQ (reference sequence). The CDR3, as DNA: TGTGCCAGCAGCTTGCGGGAAAGACTGTTTTTT. It specifies CASSLRERLFF.

The chain is built from TRBV27 and TRBJ2-1; TRBD2 is a possible D gene (7 bases). V was pared by 4 bases and J by 8 bases, with 15 bases between. The CDR3 runs 14 residues. The germline CDR1 and CDR2 sequences are MNHEY and SMNVEV (reference sequence). In DNA, the CDR3 is TGTGCCAGCAGTTGGCGGGGGCCGGTAGATGAGCAGTTCTTC. Its protein is CASSWRGPVDEQFF.

The chain couples TRBV7-9 to TRBJ2-5; D gene uncertain. The germline gives CDR1 SEHNR, CDR2 FQNEAQ (reference sequence). The CDR3 length is 15 residues. Trimming took off 5 bases at V and 1 base at J, with 14 bases between the two ends. As DNA, the CDR3 is TGTGCCAGCAGCAAAGTGGGCTTATCCCAAGAGACCCAGTACTTC. Protein: CASSKVGLSQETQYF.